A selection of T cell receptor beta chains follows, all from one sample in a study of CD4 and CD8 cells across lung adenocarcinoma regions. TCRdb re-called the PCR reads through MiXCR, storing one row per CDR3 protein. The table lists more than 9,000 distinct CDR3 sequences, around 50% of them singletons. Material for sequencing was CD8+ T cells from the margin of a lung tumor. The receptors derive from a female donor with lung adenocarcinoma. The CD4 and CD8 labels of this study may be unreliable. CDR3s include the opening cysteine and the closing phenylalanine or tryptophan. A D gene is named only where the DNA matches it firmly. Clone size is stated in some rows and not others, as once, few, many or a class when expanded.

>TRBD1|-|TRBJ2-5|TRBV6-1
TGTGCCAGCAGCAAAGGGACAGGGAGGGGAACGACCCAGTTTTTC
CASSKGTGRGTTQFF
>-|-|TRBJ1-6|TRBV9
TGTGCCAGCAGCCTAGCTACTGATTCCTATAATTCACCCCTCCACTTT
CASSLATDSYNSPLHF
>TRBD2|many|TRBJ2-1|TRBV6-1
TGTGCCAGCAGGACTCTAGCGGGGGGGCCCGCACACAATGAGCAGTTCTTC
CASRTLAGGPAHNEQFF
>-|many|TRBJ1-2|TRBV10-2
TGCGCCAGCAGTGATGGGCAGGTCTATGGCTACACCTTC
CASSDGQVYGYTF
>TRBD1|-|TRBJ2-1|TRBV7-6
TGTGCCAGCAGCTTATTAGAGGGGGCGGTTGAGCAGTTCTTC
CASSLLEGAVEQFF
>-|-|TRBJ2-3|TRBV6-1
TGTGCCAGCATGCGGGGGCCGAACACCGATGCGCTGTATTTT
CASMRGPNTDALYF
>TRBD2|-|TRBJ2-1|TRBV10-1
TGCGCCAGCAGTGAGTCTCTAGCGGGAGAGAACAATGAGCAGTTCTTC
CASSESLAGENNEQFF
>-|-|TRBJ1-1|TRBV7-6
TGTGCCAGCAGCTCTCAGGAAAACACTGAAGCTTTCTTT
CASSSQENTEAFF
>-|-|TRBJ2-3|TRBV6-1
TGTGCCAGCAGTGAGGCTAGACGGGCAGATACGCAGTATTTT
CASSEARRADTQYF
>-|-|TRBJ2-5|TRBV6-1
TGTGCCAGCAGTGAAGGGGGACTCGCGGGCCGTGACCAAAACACCCAGTACTTC
CASSEGGLAGRDQNTQYF
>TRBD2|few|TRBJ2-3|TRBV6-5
TGTGCCAGCAGATTCTCCGGGACTAGCAGCAATGCGCAGTACTTT
CASRFSGTSSNAQYF
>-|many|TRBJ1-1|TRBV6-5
TGTGCCAGCAGTTACTCCCTGACGTCAGGCCCTGAAGCTTTCTTT
CASSYSLTSGPEAFF
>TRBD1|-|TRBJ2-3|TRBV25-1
TGTGCCAGCAGTGAAGTTGGGGCAGGGGGCCAGGATACCCAGTATTTT
CASSEVGAGGQDTQYF
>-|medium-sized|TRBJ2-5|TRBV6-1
TGTGCCAGCAGTGAAGTTCTGGGGACGCAGGGGGAGACCCAGTACTTC
CASSEVLGTQGETQYF
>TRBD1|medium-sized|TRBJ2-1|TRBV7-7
TGTGCTAGCAGCTTGGACAGGTTTGATGAGCAGTTCTTC
CASSLDRFDEQFF
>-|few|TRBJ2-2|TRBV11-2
TGTGCCAGCAGCTCTTTTCGGGGGAGAAACACCGGGGAGCTGTTTTTT
CASSSFRGRNTGELFF
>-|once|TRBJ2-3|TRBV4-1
TGCGCCAGCAGCCAAGGCGACGGGGCCGGGGGAAGCACAGACATGCAGTATTTT
CASSQGDGAGGSTDMQYF
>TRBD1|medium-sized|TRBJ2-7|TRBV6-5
TGTGCCAGCAGTTACACCGGACAGGGGCCCTACGAGCAGTACTTC
CASSYTGQGPYEQYF
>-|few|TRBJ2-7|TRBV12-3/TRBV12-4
TGTGCCAGCAGTTTAGGCTCCTCCTACGAGCAGTACTTC
CASSLGSSYEQYF
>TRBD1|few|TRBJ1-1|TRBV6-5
TGTGCCAGCAGTTTGCAGGGGGCGAGGAACACTGAAGCTTTCTTT
CASSLQGARNTEAFF
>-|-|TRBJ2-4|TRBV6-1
TGTTCCTGCGCGGAGCGCCTAGAGCTAGACAAAAACACCCAGTACTTC
CSCAERLELDKNTQYF
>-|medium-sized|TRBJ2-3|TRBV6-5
TGTGCCAGCAGTTATGACGCAGACCGCCCGCAGTATTTT
CASSYDADRPQYF
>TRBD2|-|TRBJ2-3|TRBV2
TGTGCCAGCAGATTTCCGGGGGGGCTCACAGATACGCAGTATTTT
CASRFPGGLTDTQYF
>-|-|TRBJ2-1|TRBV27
TGTGCCAGCAGTTTATCTGTCACGGACGGTGAGCAGTTCTTC
CASSLSVTDGEQFF
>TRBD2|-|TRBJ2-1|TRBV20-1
TGCAGTGCTTCCCCCGCCAGACTAGCGGGGGACAATGAGCAGTTCTTC
CSASPARLAGDNEQFF
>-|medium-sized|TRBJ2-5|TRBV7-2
TGTGCCAGCAGCTTAGTCCAGGGGTTAGGCGGGACCCAGTACTTC
CASSLVQGLGGTQYF
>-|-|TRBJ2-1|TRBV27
TGTGCCAGCAGTTCGAGTAGAAGCTCCTACAATGAGCAGTTCTTC
CASSSSRSSYNEQFF
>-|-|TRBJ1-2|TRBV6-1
TGTGCCAGCAGTGAAGCGCTTGGGGGAGGTGGCTACACCTTC
CASSEALGGGGYTF
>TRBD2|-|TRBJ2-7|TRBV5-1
TGCGCCAGCAGCTGGGGGGGAACCTACGAGCAGTACTTC
CASSWGGTYEQYF
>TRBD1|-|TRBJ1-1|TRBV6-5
TGTGCCAGCAGTTACTCGACAGGGCGGTACACTGAAGCTTTCTTT
CASSYSTGRYTEAFF
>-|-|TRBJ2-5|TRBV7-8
TGTGCCAGCAGCTCAGGGGTAGGGCAAGAGACCCAGTACTTC
CASSSGVGQETQYF
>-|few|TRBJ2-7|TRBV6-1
TGTGCCAGCAGTGAAGCTAACAGCGCCTACGAGCAGTACTTC
CASSEANSAYEQYF
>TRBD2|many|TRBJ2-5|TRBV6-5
TGTGCCAGCAGTTACAGGGGACTAGCTGGAGAGACCCAGTACTTC
CASSYRGLAGETQYF
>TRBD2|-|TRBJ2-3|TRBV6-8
TGTTCCAGCAGGGCTAGCGGGGGCCGAACCACAGATACGCAGTATTTT
CSSRASGGRTTDTQYF
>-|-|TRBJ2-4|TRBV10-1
TGCGCGAGCCTGTGGGCCAAAAACATTCAGTACTTC
CASLWAKNIQYF
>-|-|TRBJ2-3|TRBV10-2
TGTGCGGGGCTCGGGGGCCGGGAGCCAGATACCCAGTATTTT
CAGLGGREPDTQYF
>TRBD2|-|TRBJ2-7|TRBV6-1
TGTGCCAGCAGCTTCCACGCTGCTAGCGGAAATGCGCAGTACTTC
CASSFHAASGNAQYF
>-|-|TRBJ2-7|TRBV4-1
TGCGCCAGCAGCCAAGATGGGGCTTCAGGGATACCCTACGAGCAGTACTTC
CASSQDGASGIPYEQYF
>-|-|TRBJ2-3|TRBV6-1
TGTGCCAGGGACAGAGGGGGGGGTCGCAAAGATACCCAGTATTTT
CARDRGGGRKDTQYF
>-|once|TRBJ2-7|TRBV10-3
TGTGCCACCAACAGAGGCGGGCGTCGCCAAGATACGCAGTACTTC
CATNRGGRRQDTQYF
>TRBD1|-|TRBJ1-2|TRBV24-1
TGTGCCACCAGTGATTTGGGTCAGGGGGGTTACTATGGCTACACCTTC
CATSDLGQGGYYGYTF
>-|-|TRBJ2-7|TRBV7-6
TGTGCCACGAGCCCTTCGAGCGAAGATACGCAGTACTTC
CATSPSSEDTQYF
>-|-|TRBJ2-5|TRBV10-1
TGCGCCAGCAGTGAGATGCGTAGCCAAGGGACCCAGTACTTC
CASSEMRSQGTQYF
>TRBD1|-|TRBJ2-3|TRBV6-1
TGTGCCAGCAGTGGGCGAGGGGGCCGGGCCCAAGAGACCCAGTATTTT
CASSGRGGRAQETQYF
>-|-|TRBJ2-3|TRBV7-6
TGTGCCAGCAGGGCTAGGGGGGCAAAAAATACGCAGTATTTT
CASRARGAKNTQYF
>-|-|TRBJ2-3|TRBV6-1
TGTGCCGGGGGGCCGGGGGGCCGGGACCAAGAGACCCAGTATTTT
CAGGPGGRDQETQYF
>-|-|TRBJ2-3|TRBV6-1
TGTCTCAGCAGTGCTACCGGGCACCCAACCACAGACACGCAGTATTTC
CLSSATGHPTTDTQYF